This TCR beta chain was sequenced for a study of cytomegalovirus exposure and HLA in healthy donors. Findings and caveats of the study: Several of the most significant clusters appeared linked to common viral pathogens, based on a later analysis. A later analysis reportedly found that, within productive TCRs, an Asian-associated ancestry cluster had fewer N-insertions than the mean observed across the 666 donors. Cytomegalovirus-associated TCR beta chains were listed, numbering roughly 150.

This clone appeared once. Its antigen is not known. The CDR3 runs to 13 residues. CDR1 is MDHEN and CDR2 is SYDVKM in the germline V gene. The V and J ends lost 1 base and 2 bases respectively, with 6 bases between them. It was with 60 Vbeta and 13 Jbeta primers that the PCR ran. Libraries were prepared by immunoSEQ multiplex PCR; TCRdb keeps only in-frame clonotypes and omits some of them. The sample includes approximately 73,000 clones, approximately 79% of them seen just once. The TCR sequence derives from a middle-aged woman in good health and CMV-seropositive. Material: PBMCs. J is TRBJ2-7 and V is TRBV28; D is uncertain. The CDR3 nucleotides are TGTGCCAGCAGTTTATTGCCTACCTACGAGCAGTACTTC. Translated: CASSLLPTYEQYF.